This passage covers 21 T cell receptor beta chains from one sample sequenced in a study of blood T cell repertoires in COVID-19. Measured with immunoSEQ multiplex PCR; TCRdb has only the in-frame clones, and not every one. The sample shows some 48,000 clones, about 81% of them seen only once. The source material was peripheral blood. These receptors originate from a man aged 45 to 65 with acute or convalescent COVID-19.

The CDR3 DNA is TGTGCCAGCAGTCGGGAGTTCCAAGAGACCCAGTACTTC. It encodes CASSREFQETQYF. The chain carries TRBV6-2 or TRBV6-3 and TRBJ2-5; D perhaps matches TRBD2 (6 bases). The germline V and J ends were trimmed by 5 bases and 1 base, with 8 bases remaining between them. From germline, CDR1 is MNHEY and CDR2 SVGEGT. The CDR3 extends over 13 amino acids.

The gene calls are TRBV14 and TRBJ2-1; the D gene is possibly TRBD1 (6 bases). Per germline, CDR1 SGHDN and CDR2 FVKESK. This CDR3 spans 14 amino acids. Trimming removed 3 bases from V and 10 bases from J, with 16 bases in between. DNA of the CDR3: TGTGCCAGCAGCCATCAAAATTTGGACAGCGAGCAGTTCTTC. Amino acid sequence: CASSHQNLDSEQFF.

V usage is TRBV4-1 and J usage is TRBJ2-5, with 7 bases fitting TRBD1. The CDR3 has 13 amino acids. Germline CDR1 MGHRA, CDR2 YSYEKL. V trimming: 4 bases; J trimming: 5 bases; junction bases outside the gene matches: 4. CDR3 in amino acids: CASSLTGVETQYF. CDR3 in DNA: TGCGCCAGCAGCCTCACAGGGGTTGAGACCCAGTACTTC.

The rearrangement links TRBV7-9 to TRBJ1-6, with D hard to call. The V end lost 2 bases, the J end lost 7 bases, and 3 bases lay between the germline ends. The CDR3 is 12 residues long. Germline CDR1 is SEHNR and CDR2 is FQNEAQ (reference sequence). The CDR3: CASSLLNSPLHF. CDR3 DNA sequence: TGTGCCAGCAGCTTACTCAATTCACCCCTCCACTTT. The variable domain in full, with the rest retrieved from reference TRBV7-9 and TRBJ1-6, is DTGVSQNPRHKITKRGQNVTFRCDPISEHNRLYWYRQTLGQGPEFLTYFQNEAQLEKSRLLSDRFSAERPKGSFSTLEIQRTEQGDSAMYLCASSLLNSPLHFGNGTRLTVT.

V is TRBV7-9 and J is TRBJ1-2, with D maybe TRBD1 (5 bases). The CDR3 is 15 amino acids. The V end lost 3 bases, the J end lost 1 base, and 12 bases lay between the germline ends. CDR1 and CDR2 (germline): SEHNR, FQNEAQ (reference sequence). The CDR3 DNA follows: TGTGCCAGCAGCTTTACGCAGGGTGGTAACTATGGCTACACCTTC. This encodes CASSFTQGGNYGYTF.

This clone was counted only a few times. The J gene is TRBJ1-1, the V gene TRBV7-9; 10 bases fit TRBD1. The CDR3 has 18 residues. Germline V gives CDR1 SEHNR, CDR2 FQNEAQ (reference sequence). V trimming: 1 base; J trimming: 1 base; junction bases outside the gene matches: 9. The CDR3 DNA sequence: TGTGCCAGCAGCTTAGAGTGGACAGGGGGTCCACAGAACACTGAAGCTTTCTTT. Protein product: CASSLEWTGGPQNTEAFF.

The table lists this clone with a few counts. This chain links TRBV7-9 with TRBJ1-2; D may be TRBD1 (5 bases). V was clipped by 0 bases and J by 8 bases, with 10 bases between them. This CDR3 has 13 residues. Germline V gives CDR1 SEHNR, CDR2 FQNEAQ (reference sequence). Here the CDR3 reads CASSLARAGGYTF. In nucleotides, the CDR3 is TGTGCCAGCAGCTTAGCCAGGGCCGGAGGCTACACCTTC.

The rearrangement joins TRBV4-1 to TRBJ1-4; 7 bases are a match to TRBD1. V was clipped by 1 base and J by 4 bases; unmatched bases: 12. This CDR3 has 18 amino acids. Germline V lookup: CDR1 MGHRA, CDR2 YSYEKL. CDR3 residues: CASSQVAGQLSFNEKLFF. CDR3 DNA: TGCGCCAGCAGCCAAGTCGCGGGACAGTTGTCATTTAATGAAAAACTGTTTTTT.

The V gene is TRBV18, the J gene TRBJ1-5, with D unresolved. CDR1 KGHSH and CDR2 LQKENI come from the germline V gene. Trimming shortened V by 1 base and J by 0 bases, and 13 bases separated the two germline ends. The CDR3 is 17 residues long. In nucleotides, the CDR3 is TGTGCCAGCTCACCACGGGCCTTTACAGATAGCAATCAGCCCCAGCATTTT. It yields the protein CASSPRAFTDSNQPQHF.

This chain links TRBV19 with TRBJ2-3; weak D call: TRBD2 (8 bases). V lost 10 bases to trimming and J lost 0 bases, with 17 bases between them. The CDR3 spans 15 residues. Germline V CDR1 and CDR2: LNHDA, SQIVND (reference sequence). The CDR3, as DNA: TGTGCCACCGGCCCGGGAGGGGGCAGCACAGATACGCAGTATTTT. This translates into CATGPGGGSTDTQYF.

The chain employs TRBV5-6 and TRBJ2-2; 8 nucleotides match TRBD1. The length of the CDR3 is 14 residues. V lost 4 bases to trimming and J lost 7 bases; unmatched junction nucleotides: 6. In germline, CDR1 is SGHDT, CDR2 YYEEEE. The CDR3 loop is CASSTRQGYGELFF. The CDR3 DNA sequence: TGTGCCAGCAGCACCAGACAGGGGTACGGGGAGCTGTTTTTT.

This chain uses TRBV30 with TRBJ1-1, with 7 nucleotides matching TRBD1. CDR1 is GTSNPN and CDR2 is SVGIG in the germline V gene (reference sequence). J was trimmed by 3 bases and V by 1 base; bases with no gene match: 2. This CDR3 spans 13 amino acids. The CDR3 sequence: CAWSDQGDTEAFF. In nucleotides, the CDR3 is TGTGCCTGGAGTGATCAGGGGGACACTGAAGCTTTCTTT.

The CDR3: CASSTSGGATDTQYF. CDR3 DNA sequence: TGTGCCAGCAGTACTAGCGGGGGGGCCACAGATACGCAGTATTTT. V usage is TRBV6-4 and J usage is TRBJ2-3; 13 nucleotides line up with TRBD2. Per the germline V gene, CDR1 is MRHNA and CDR2 is SNTAGT. This CDR3 is 15 amino acids long. With V trimmed by 5 bases and J by 2 bases, 1 base remained unmatched.

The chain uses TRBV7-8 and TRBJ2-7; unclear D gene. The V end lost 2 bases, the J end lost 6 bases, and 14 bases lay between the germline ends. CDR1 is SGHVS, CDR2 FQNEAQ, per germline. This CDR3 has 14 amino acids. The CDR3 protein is CASSLFSLLGEQYF. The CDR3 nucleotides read TGTGCCAGCAGCTTATTCAGTCTCCTAGGCGAGCAGTACTTC.

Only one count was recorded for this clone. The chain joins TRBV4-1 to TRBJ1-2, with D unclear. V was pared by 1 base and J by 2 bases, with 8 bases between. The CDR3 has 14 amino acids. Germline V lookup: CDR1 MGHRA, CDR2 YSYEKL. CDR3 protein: CASSQGFSNYGYTF. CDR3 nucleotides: TGCGCCAGCAGCCAAGGTTTCTCCAACTATGGCTACACCTTC.

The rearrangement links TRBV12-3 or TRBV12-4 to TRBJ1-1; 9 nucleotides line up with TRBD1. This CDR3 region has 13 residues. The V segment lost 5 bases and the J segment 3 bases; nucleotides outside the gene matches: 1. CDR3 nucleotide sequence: TGTGCCAGCAGTACAGGGGGCTACACTGAAGCTTTCTTT. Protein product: CASSTGGYTEAFF.

Written as DNA, the CDR3 is TGTGCCAGTAGTATTGCGTTCGGGACACCCGGGGAGCTGTTTTTT. Encoded protein: CASSIAFGTPGELFF. The chain is built from TRBV19 and TRBJ2-2; tentative D call: TRBD1 (6 bases). V was trimmed by 3 bases and J by 6 bases, leaving 14 bases between them. Germline CDR1 is LNHDA and CDR2 is SQIVND (reference sequence). This CDR3 is built from 15 residues.

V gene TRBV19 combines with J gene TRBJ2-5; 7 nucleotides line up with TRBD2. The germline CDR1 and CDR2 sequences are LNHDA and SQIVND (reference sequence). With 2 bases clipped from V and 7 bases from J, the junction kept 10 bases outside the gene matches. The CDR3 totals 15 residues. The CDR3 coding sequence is TGTGCCAGTAGTATATCGACGGGGGGTAAAGGGACCCAGTACTTC. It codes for CASSISTGGKGTQYF.

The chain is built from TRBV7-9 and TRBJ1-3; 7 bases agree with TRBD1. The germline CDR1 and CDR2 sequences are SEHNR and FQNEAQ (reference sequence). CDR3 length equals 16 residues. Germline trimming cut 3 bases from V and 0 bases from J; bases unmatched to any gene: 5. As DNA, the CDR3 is TGTGCCAGCAGCTTGATAGGGACAGACTCTGGAAACACCATATATTTT. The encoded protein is CASSLIGTDSGNTIYF. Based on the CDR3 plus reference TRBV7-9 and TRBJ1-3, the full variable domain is DTGVSQNPRHKITKRGQNVTFRCDPISEHNRLYWYRQTLGQGPEFLTYFQNEAQLEKSRLLSDRFSAERPKGSFSTLEIQRTEQGDSAMYLCASSLIGTDSGNTIYFGEGSWLTVV.

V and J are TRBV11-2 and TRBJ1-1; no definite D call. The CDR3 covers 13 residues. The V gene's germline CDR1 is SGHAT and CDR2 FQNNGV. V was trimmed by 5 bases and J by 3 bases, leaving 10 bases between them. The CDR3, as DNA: TGTGCCAGCAGCCTACAGTTGGACACTGAAGCTTTCTTT. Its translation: CASSLQLDTEAFF.

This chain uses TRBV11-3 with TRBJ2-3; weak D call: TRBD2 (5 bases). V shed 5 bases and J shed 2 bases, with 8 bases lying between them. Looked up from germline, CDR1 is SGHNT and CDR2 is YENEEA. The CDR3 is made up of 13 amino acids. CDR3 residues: CASSLGLTDTQYF. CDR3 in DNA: TGTGCCAGCAGCCTAGGACTCACAGATACGCAGTATTTT.